This paragraph covers one T cell receptor (beta chain) sequence. This sample is part of a study of beta chain features in type 1 diabetes. Germline V gene sequence: CDR1 SGHTA, CDR2 FQGTGA. V trimming: 4 bases; J trimming: 3 bases; junction bases outside the gene matches: 1. This CDR3 has 13 residues. Reverse transcribing all isolated RNA meant expressed TCRB transcripts were sequenced. Naive, central memory and regulatory T cell samples averaged about 3.57 million reads. The repertoire was sequenced with immunoSEQ multiplex PCR; TCRdb's copy has only in-frame clones and lacks some. The data hold approximately 60,000 clones, with approximately 59% observed a single time.

Sequencing was carried out using Tregs from blood. The gene calls are TRBV7-3 and TRBJ1-1; TRBD1 aligns across 8 bases. This TCR derives from a woman younger than 35 in good health. CDR3 sequence reads: CASSWDRYTEAFF. DNA for the CDR3: TGTGCCAGCAGCTGGGACAGGTACACTGAAGCTTTCTTT.